The clone carrying this TCR beta chain is medium-sized within its sample. Unique molecular identifiers were affixed to single, distinct cDNA molecules. TCRdb independently ran MiXCR on the 5' RACE reads; one entry per CDR3 protein. The table has some 30,000 distinct CDR3 sequences, 4.7% seen once. The sample comes from a study of early T cells in non-severe SARS-CoV-2 infection. Germline V gives CDR1 MDHEN, CDR2 SYDVKM. The CDR3 is 15 residues long. Trimming removed 3 bases at V and 1 base at J, with 7 bases between. This sequence was found in an adult who was a healthcare worker with PCR-confirmed SARS-CoV-2 infection or an uninfected control (not recorded which). Sequencing was done on a sample of whole blood. The chain joins TRBV28 to TRBJ1-6, with D tentatively TRBD1 (5 bases). For the CDR3, the DNA is TGTGCCAGCAGTTTTAAGGGGTCCTATAATTCACCCCTCCACTTT. Its translation is CASSFKGSYNSPLHF. Using reference TRBV28 and TRBJ1-6 for the parts outside the CDR3, the full variable domain is DVKVTQSSRYLVKRTGEKVFLECVQDMDHENMFWYRQDPGLGLRLIYFSYDVKMKEKGDIPEGYSVSREKKERFSLILESASTNQTSMYLCASSFKGSYNSPLHFGNGTRLTVT.